This T cell receptor (beta chain) was sequenced for a study of identifying expanded T cells in peripheral blood. Study-wide results and caveats: Clone count variance between approximately two-week samples rose with total template count.

Collection occurred without any documented infections or immune events in donors. Comment on this clone: No antigen is known for it.

Measured with immunoSEQ multiplex PCR; TCRdb has only the in-frame clones, and not every one. This table holds around 85,000 clones, about 89% found once. CDR3 length equals 16 residues. CDR1 and CDR2 from the germline V gene are SGHTA and FQGTGA. Trimming removed 0 bases from V and 7 bases from J; junction bases left unmatched: 4. The source of this sequence is a person aged 18 to 75 in good health. The chain recombines TRBV7-3 with TRBJ2-1; TRBD2 agrees at 12 bases. Sample: blood. CDR3 in amino acids: CASSLTIGLAGNEQFF. The CDR3 DNA sequence: TGTGCCAGCAGCTTAACTATCGGACTAGCGGGAAATGAGCAGTTCTTC.